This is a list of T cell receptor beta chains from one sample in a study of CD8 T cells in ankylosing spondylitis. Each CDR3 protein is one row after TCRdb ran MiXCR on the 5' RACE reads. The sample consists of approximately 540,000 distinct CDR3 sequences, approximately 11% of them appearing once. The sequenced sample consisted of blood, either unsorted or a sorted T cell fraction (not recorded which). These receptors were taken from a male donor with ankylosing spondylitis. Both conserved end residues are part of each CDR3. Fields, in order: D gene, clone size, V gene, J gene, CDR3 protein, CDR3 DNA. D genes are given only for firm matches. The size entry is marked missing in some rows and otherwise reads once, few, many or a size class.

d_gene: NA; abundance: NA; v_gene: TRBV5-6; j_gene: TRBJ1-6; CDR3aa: CASIRRSGNSPLHF; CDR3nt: TGTGCCAGCATCCGGCGCAGTGGGAATTCACCCCTCCACTTT
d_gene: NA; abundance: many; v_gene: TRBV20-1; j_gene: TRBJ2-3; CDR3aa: CSAKPFGASDTQYF; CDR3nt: TGCAGTGCCAAACCGTTTGGCGCTTCAGATACGCAGTATTTT
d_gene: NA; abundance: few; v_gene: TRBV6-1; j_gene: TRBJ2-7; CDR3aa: CASRLQSPRTSYEQYF; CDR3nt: TGTGCCAGCAGACTTCAGTCCCCCCGGACCTCCTACGAGCAGTACTTC
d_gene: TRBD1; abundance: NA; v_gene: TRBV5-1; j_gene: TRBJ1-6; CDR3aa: CASSRTLGGTNSPLHF; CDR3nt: TGCGCCAGCAGCCGCACATTAGGGGGCACGAATTCACCCCTCCACTTT
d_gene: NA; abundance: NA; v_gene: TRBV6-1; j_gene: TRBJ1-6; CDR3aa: CASSRARQPYNSPLHF; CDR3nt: TGTGCCAGCAGTCGAGCCCGACAGCCCTATAATTCACCCCTCCACTTT
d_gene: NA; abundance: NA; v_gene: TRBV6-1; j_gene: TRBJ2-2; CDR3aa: CASSQTNTIRGTGELFF; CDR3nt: TGTGCCAGCAGTCAAACAAACACGATTCGTGGGACCGGGGAGCTGTTTTTT
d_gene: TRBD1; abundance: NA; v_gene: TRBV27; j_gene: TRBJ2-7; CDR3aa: CASNGNRDRALYEQYF; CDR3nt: TGTGCCAGCAACGGAAACCGGGACAGGGCCCTCTACGAGCAGTACTTC
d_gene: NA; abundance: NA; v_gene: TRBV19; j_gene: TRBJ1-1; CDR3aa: CASSTAQDLHTEAFF; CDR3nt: TGTGCCAGTAGTACTGCACAGGACCTGCACACTGAAGCTTTCTTT
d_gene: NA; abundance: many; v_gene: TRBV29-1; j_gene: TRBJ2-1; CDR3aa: CSVDNNNEQFF; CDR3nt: TGCAGCGTTGACAACAACAATGAGCAGTTCTTC
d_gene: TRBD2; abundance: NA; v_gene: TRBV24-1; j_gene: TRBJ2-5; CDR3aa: CATSGLAEETQYF; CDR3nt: TGTGCCACCAGTGGCCTAGCGGAAGAGACCCAGTACTTC
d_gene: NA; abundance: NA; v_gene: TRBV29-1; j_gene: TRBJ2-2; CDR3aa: CSVEDRPRGELFF; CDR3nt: TGCAGCGTTGAAGATCGGCCCCGAGGGGAGCTGTTTTTT
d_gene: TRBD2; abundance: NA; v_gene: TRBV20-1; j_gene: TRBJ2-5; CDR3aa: CSARDLREKKETQYF; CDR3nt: TGCAGTGCTAGAGATTTGCGGGAGAAAAAAGAGACCCAGTACTTC
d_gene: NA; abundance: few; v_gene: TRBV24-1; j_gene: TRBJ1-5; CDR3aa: CATSDLHPGREPGQPQHF; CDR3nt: TGTGCCACCAGTGATTTACATCCGGGACGGGAACCGGGTCAGCCCCAGCATTTT
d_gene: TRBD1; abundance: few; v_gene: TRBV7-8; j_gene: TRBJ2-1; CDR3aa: CASSFSSETGGNEQFF; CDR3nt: TGTGCCAGCAGCTTTTCGTCCGAGACAGGGGGCAATGAGCAGTTCTTC
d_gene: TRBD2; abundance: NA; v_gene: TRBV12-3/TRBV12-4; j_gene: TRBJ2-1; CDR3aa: CASSLTPSGRANEQFF; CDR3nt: TGTGCCAGCAGTTTAACCCCCAGCGGGAGGGCGAATGAGCAGTTCTTC
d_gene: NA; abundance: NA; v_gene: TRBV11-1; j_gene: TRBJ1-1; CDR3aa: CASTLKALPGPSHAMNTEAFF; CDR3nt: TGTGCCAGCACTCTCAAAGCTTTACCGGGACCCAGCCACGCAATGAACACTGAAGCTTTCTTT
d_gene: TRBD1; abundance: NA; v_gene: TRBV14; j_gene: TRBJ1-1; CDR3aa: CASSLPGTGAGSTEAFF; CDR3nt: TGTGCCAGCAGCCTACCGGGGACAGGGGCAGGGAGCACTGAAGCTTTCTTT
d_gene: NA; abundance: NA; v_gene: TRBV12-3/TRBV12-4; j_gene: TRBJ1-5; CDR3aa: CASEVAGIGNQPQHF; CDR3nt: TGTGCCAGCGAAGTCGCGGGGATTGGCAATCAGCCCCAGCATTTT
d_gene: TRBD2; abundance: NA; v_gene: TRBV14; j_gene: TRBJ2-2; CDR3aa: CASSQELAGVGAGELFF; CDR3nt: TGTGCCAGCAGCCAAGAACTAGCGGGAGTTGGTGCCGGGGAGCTGTTTTTT
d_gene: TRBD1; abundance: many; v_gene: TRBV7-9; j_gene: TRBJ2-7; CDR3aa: CASSPDRDEQYF; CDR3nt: TGTGCCAGCAGCCCCGACAGGGACGAGCAGTACTTC
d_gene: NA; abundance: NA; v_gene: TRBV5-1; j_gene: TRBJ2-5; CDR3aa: CASIKGSGAIGETQYF; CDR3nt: TGCGCCAGCATCAAGGGGTCAGGGGCGATTGGGGAGACCCAGTACTTC
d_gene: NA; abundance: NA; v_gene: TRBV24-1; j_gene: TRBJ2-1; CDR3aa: CATTGGVSYNEQFF; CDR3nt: TGTGCCACCACCGGGGGAGTCTCCTACAATGAGCAGTTCTTC
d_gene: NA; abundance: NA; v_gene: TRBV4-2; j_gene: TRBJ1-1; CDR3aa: CASSPAVRNTEAFF; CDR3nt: TGTGCCAGCAGCCCCGCGGTCCGGAACACTGAAGCTTTCTTT
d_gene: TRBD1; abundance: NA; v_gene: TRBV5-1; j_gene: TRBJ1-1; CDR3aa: CASRAGTGEGAAFF; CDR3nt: TGCGCCAGCAGGGCCGGGACAGGGGAGGGTGCCGCTTTCTTT
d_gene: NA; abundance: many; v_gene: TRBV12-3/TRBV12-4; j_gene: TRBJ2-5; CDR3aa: CASRPWGGETQYF; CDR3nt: TGTGCCAGCAGGCCTTGGGGCGGCGAGACCCAGTACTTC
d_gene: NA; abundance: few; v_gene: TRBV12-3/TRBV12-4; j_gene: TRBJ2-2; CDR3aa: CASNFNTGELFF; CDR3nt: TGTGCCAGCAACTTTAACACCGGGGAGCTGTTTTTT
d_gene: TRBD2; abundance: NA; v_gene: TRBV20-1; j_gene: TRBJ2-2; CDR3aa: CSATRGLFTGELFF; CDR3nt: TGCAGTGCCACTAGGGGACTATTCACCGGGGAGCTGTTTTTT
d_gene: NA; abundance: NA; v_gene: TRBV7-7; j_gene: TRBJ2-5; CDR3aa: CASSLGQGGTKTQYF; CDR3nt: TGTGCCAGCAGCTTAGGACAGGGAGGAACGAAGACCCAGTACTTC
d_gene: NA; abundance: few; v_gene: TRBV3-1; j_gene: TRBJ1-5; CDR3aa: CASSRGDQPQHF; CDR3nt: TGTGCCAGCAGCCGGGGAGATCAGCCCCAGCATTTT
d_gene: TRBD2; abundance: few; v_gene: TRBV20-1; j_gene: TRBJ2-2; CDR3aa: CSASEGGLAGGELFF; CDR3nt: TGCAGTGCTTCAGAGGGGGGACTAGCTGGCGGGGAGCTGTTTTTT
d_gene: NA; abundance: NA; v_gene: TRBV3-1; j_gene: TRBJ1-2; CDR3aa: CASSQDIGRNGYTF; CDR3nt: TGTGCCAGCAGCCAAGACATAGGGAGAAATGGCTACACCTTC
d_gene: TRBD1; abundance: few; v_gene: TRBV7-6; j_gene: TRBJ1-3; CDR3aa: CASSPRQGPSGNTIYF; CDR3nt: TGTGCCAGCAGCCCACGACAGGGGCCCTCTGGAAACACCATATATTTT
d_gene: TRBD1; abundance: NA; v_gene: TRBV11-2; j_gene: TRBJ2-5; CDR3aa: CASSPSTGPQETQYF; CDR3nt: TGTGCCAGCAGCCCATCGACAGGGCCCCAAGAGACCCAGTACTTC
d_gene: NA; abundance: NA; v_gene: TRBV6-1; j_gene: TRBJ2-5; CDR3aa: CASRPTVTETQYF; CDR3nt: TGTGCCAGCAGACCGACGGTGACGGAGACCCAGTACTTC
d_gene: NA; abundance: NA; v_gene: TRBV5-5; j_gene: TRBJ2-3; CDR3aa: CASSLVTGTLGDTQYF; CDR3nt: TGTGCCAGCAGCTTGGTCACAGGGACCCTCGGGGATACGCAGTATTTT
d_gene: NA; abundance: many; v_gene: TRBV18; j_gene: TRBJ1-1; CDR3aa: CASSPRGGTEAFF; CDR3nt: TGCGCCAGCAGCCCCCGTGGGGGGACTGAAGCTTTCTTT
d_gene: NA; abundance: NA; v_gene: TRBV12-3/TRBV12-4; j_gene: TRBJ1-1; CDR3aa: CASKPYREGSLGAFF; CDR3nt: TGTGCCAGCAAACCGTACAGGGAAGGGTCCCTGGGAGCTTTCTTT
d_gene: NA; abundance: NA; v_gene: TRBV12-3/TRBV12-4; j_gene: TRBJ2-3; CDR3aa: CASSLWRNTDTQYF; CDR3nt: TGTGCCAGCAGTTTATGGCGGAACACAGATACGCAGTATTTT
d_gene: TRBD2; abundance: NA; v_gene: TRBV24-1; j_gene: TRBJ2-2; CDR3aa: CATGTSAKNTGELFF; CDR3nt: TGTGCCACCGGGACTAGCGCTAAGAACACCGGGGAGCTGTTTTTT